A selection of T cell receptor beta chains follows, all from one sample in a study of T cells in localized non-small cell lung cancer. Repertoires were generated with immunoSEQ multiplex PCR, while TCRdb's copy carries only in-frame clones and drops some. The table lists about 45,000 clones, around 81% of them singletons. Sequenced material: peripheral blood mononuclear cells, taken before any cancer treatment. The receptors derive from a man between 40 and 69 years old with stage III lung adenocarcinoma. CDR3s include the opening cysteine and the closing phenylalanine or tryptophan. A D gene is named only where the DNA matches it firmly. Clone size appears in some rows only: once, few, many, or a class for an expanded clone.

>TRBV6-5|TRBJ2-3|-|-
TGTGCCAGCACCCCCGGCCCCACCCTACCAGATACGCAGTATTTT
CASTPGPTLPDTQYF
>TRBV30|TRBJ2-5|few|TRBD2
TGTGCCTGGAGTGTAGAAACTAGCGGCAAAGAGACCCAGTACTTC
CAWSVETSGKETQYF
>TRBV5-4|TRBJ1-2|-|-
TGTGCCAGCAGCTTCGATGACGGAATCGGGACCTATGGCTACACCTTC
CASSFDDGIGTYGYTF
>TRBV29-1|TRBJ2-5|once|-
TGCAGCACCCAACAGGGACAAGAGACCCAGTACTTC
CSTQQGQETQYF
>TRBV6-1|TRBJ2-5|-|-
TGTGCCAGCTCGGAGGGGGACAGACAGACCCAGTACTTC
CASSEGDRQTQYF
>TRBV6-1|TRBJ2-7|-|-
TGTGCCAGCAGTGAACGGGCTGGGGCTGAGGGGTACGAGCAGTACTTC
CASSERAGAEGYEQYF
>TRBV6-5|TRBJ2-3|-|-
TGTGCCAGCACCCCGACCTACTCTTCCACAGATACGCAGTATTTT
CASTPTYSSTDTQYF
>TRBV5-4|TRBJ2-1|-|TRBD2
TGTGCCAGCAGCGGGGGGGGTTACAATGAGCAGTTCTTC
CASSGGGYNEQFF
>TRBV6-1|TRBJ2-7|few|-
TGTGCCAGCACCCTCCACGACTACGAGCAGTACTTC
CASTLHDYEQYF
>TRBV30|TRBJ2-7|-|TRBD1
TGTGCCTGGAGTGTAGGGCAGGGGGACGAGCAGTACTTC
CAWSVGQGDEQYF
>TRBV4-2|TRBJ1-2|once|TRBD1
TGTGCCAGCAGTGTCAACTTTCAGGGGGGAGGCTACACCTTC
CASSVNFQGGGYTF
>TRBV5-1|TRBJ1-6|once|-
TGCGCCAGCAGCACCCGCGGAGAGGGTAATTCACCCCTCCACTTT
CASSTRGEGNSPLHF
>TRBV5-1|TRBJ2-1|-|-
TGCGCCAGCAGCCCCGACGGGGTCAGGCTCTACAATGAGCAGTTCTTC
CASSPDGVRLYNEQFF
>TRBV5-1|TRBJ2-3|-|-
TGCGCCAGCAGGAGGCCTCCTGGGCGGGGCACAGATACGCAGTATTTT
CASRRPPGRGTDTQYF
>TRBV19|TRBJ2-3|-|TRBD2
TGTGCCAGTAGTATAGCGAGCGGGGGAATCACAGATACGCAGTATTTT
CASSIASGGITDTQYF
>TRBV4-1|TRBJ2-7|-|-
TGCGCCAGCAGCCAAGAGGGCGGGGCTTCCTACGAGCAGTACTTC
CASSQEGGASYEQYF
>TRBV6-1|TRBJ2-7|-|-
TGTGCCAGCAGTGAAGAGACTCTCCACGAGCAGTACTTC
CASSEETLHEQYF
>TRBV28|TRBJ1-2|-|-
TGTGCCAGCGGGGCCTATGGCTACACCTTC
CASGAYGYTF
>TRBV21-1|TRBJ2-7|-|-
TGTGCCAGCAGCAAAGTGTGGAGGAGCCCTCCCTACGAGCAGTACTTC
CASSKVWRSPPYEQYF
>TRBV5-4|TRBJ2-5|-|TRBD2
TGTGCCAGCAGCCCCAGACTAGCTCGGGAGACCCAGTACTTC
CASSPRLARETQYF